Listed below are T cell receptor beta chains from one sample, sequenced in a study of cytomegalovirus exposure and HLA in healthy donors. The repertoire was sequenced with immunoSEQ multiplex PCR; TCRdb's copy has only in-frame clones and lacks some. The data show about 89,000 clones, about 85% seen once. The material sequenced was PBMCs. The origin of the receptors is a female donor in good health and CMV-seropositive. The CDR3 runs from the conserved cysteine through the conserved F or W. The D gene is left open where the match is weak. The size entry is marked missing in some rows and otherwise reads once, few, many or a size class.

D gene	J gene	clone size	V gene	CDR3 protein	CDR3 DNA
TRBD1	TRBJ2-5	once	TRBV5-6	CASRNLRDSYRETQYF	TGTGCCAGCAGGAACCTCCGGGACAGCTATCGGGAGACCCAGTACTTC
NA	TRBJ2-7	NA	TRBV28	CASSFDSAYEQYF	TGTGCCAGCAGTTTTGACAGTGCCTACGAGCAGTACTTC
TRBD2	TRBJ2-1	NA	TRBV19	CASRAGLANNEQFF	TGTGCCAGTAGGGCCGGACTAGCGAACAATGAGCAGTTCTTC
TRBD1	TRBJ1-2	NA	TRBV5-4	CASSPKGTGTGYTF	TGTGCCAGCAGCCCGAAGGGGACAGGGACTGGCTACACCTTC
TRBD1	TRBJ2-7	NA	TRBV2	CASRRAGGIRRSYF	TGTGCCAGCCGTCGGGCAGGGGGTATCAGGAGGTCGTACTTC
NA	TRBJ2-3	NA	TRBV5-1	CASSLRGPTDTQYF	TGCGCCAGCAGCTTGCGCGGCCCCACAGATACGCAGTATTTT
TRBD2	TRBJ2-1	NA	TRBV2	CASSEISGMGAGEQFF	TGTGCCAGCAGTGAGATTAGCGGGATGGGTGCGGGTGAGCAGTTCTTC
NA	TRBJ1-2	few	TRBV5-6	CASSLKGLNYGYTF	TGTGCCAGCAGCTTGAAGGGGCTAAACTATGGCTACACCTTC
NA	TRBJ2-7	NA	TRBV28	CASFRGAEQYF	TGTGCCAGCTTCAGGGGTGCCGAGCAGTACTTC
TRBD2	TRBJ2-5	NA	TRBV7-2	CASSLARSLAGGQRETQYF	TGTGCCAGCAGCTTAGCGAGGAGTCTAGCGGGGGGGCAGAGAGAGACCCAGTACTTC